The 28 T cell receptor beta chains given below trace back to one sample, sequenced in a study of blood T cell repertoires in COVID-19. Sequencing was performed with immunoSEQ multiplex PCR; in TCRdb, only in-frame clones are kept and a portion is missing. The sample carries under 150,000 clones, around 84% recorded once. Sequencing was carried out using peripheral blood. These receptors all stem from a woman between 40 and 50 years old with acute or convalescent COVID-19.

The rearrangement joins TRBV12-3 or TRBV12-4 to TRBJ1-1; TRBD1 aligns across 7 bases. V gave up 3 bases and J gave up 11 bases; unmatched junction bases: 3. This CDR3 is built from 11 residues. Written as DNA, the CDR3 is TGTGCCAGCAGTTTTGAACAGGGGGCTTTCTTT. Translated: CASSFEQGAFF.

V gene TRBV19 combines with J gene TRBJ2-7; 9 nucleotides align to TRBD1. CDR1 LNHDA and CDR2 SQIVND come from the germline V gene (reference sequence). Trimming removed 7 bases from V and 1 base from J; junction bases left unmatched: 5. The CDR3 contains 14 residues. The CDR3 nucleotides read TGTGCCAGTACCACCGGGACAGGGTCCTACGAGCAGTACTTC. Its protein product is CASTTGTGSYEQYF.

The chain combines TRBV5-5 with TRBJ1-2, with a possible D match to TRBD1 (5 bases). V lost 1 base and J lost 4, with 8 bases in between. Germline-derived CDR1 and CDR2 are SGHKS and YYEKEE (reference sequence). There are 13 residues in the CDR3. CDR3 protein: CASSLSTGYGYTF. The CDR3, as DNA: TGTGCCAGCAGCTTGTCTACAGGCTATGGCTACACCTTC.

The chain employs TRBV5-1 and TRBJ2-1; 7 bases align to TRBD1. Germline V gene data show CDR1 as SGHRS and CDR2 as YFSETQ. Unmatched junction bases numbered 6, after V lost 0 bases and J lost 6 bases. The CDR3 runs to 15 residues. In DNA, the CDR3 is TGCGCCAGCAGCTTGGTGAGGCAGGGGGTCAATGAGCAGTTCTTC. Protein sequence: CASSLVRQGVNEQFF. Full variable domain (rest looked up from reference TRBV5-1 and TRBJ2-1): KAGVTQTPRYLIKTRGQQVTLSCSPISGHRSVSWYQQTPGQGLQFLFEYFSETQRNKGNFPGRFSGRQFSNSRSEMNVSTLELGDSALYLCASSLVRQGVNEQFFGPGTRLTVL.

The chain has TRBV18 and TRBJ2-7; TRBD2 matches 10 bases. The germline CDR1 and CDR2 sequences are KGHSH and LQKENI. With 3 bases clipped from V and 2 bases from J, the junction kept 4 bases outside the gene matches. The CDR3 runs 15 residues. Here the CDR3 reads CASSPSSGGTYEQYF. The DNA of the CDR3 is TGTGCCAGCTCACCTAGTAGCGGGGGGACCTACGAGCAGTACTTC.

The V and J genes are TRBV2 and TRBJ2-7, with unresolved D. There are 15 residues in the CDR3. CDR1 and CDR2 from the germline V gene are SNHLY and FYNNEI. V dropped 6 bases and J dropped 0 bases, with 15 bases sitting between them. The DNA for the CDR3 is TGTGCCAGCAGGAATGTACTTAATAACTCCTACGAGCAGTACTTC. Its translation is CASRNVLNNSYEQYF.

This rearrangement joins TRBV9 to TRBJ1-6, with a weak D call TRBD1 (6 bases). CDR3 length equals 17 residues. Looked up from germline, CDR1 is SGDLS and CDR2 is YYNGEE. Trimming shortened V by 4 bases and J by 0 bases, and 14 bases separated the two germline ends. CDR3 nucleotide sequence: TGTGCCAGCAGCCGACAGGCCACCAGCTCCTATAATTCACCCCTCCACTTT. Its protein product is CASSRQATSSYNSPLHF.

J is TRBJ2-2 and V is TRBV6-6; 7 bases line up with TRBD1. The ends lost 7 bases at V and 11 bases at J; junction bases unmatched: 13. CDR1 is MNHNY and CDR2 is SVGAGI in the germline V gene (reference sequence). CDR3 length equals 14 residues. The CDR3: CASINRDSDSELFF. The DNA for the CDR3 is TGTGCCAGCATCAACCGGGACAGCGATAGCGAGCTGTTTTTT.

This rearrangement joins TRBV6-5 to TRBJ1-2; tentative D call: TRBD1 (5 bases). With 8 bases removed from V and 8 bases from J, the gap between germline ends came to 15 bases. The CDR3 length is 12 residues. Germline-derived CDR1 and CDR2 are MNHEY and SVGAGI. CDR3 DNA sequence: TGTGCCAGCGAAAGGGGCTTGGGGGGCTACACCTTC. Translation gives CASERGLGGYTF.

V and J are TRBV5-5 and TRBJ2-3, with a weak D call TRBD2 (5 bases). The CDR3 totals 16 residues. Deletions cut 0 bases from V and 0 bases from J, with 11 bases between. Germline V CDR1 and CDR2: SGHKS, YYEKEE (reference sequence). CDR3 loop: CASSLASGFSTDTQYF. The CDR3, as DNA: TGTGCCAGCAGCTTGGCCTCGGGGTTTAGCACAGATACGCAGTATTTT.

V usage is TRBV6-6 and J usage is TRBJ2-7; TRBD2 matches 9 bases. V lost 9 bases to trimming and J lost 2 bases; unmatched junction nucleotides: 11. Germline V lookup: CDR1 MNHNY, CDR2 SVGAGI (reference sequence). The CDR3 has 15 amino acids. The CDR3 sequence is CASLNLAGTPYEQYF. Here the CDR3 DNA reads TGTGCCAGTTTGAACCTAGCGGGGACCCCCTACGAGCAGTACTTC.

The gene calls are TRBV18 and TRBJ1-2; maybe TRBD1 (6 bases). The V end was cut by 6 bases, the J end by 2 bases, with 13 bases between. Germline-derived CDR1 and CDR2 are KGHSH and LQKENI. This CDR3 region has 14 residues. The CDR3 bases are TGTGCCAGCTCCCAGGGGCAGGAGAACTATGGCTACACCTTC. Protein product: CASSQGQENYGYTF.

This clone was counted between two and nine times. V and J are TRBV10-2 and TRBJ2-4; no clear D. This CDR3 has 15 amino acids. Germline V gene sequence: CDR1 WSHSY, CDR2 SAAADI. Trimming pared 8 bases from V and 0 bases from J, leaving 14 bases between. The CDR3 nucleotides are TGCGCCAGCGAAAAGAGAGAAATAGCCAAAAACATTCAGTACTTC. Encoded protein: CASEKREIAKNIQYF.

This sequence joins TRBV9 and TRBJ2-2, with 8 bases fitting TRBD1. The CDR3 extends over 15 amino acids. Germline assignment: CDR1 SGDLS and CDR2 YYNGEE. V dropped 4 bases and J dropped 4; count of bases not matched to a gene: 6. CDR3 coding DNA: TGTGCCAGCAGCCCGGGACAGGCGGTCACCGGGGAGCTGTTTTTT. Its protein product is CASSPGQAVTGELFF. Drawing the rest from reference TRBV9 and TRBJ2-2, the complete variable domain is DSGVTQTPKHLITATGQRVTLRCSPRSGDLSVYWYQQSLDQGLQFLIQYYNGEERAKGNILERFSAQQFPDLHSELNLSSLELGDSALYFCASSPGQAVTGELFFGEGSRLTVL.

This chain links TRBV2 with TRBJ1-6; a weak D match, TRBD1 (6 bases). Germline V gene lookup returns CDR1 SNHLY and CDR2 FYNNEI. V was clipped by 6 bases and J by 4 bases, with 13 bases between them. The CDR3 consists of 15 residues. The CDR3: CASRGGGLYNSPLHF. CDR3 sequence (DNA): TGTGCCAGCAGGGGAGGGGGACTGTATAATTCACCCCTCCACTTT.

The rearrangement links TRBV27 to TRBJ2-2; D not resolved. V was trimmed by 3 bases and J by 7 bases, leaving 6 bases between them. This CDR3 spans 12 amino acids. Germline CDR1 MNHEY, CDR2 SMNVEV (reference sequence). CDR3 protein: CASSFSVGELFF. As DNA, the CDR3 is TGTGCCAGCAGTTTTAGTGTCGGGGAGCTGTTTTTT.

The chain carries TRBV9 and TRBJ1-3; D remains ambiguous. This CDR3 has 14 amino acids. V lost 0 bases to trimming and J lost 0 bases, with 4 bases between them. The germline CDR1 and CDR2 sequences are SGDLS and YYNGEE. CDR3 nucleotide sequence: TGTGCCAGCAGCGTAGATCGCTCTGGAAACACCATATATTTT. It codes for CASSVDRSGNTIYF.

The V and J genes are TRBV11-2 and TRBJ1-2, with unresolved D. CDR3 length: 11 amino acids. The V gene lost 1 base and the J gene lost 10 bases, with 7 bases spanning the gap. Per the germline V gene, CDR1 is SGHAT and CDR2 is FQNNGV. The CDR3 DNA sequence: TGTGCCAGCAGCTTAGGGGGAGTCTACACCTTC. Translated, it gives CASSLGGVYTF.

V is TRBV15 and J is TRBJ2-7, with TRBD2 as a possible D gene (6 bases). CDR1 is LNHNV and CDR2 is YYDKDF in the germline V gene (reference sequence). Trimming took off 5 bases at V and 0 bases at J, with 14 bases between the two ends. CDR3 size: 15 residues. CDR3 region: CATSAPGTSSYEQYF. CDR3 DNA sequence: TGTGCCACCAGCGCCCCCGGGACTTCCTCCTACGAGCAGTACTTC. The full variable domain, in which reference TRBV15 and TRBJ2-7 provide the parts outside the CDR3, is DAMVIQNPRYQVTQFGKPVTLSCSQTLNHNVMYWYQQKSSQAPKLLFHYYDKDFNNEADTPDNFQSRRPNTSFCFLDIRSPGLGDTAMYLCATSAPGTSSYEQYFGPGTRLTVT.

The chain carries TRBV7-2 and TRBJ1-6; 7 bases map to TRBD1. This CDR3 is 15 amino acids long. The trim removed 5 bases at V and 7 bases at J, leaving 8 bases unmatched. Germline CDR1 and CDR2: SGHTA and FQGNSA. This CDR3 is CASSPRGQKNSPLHF. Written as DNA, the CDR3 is TGTGCCAGCAGCCCTCGGGGACAGAAGAATTCACCCCTCCACTTT.

The CDR3 here is CASWRCLGYTF. CDR3 DNA: TGCGCCAGTTGGCGGTGTCTTGGCTACACCTTC. The chain uses TRBV10-1 and TRBJ1-2; D not certain. The CDR3 contains 11 residues. Germline assignment: CDR1 WNHNN and CDR2 SYGVQD (reference sequence). V was clipped by 9 bases and J by 7 bases, with 12 bases between them.

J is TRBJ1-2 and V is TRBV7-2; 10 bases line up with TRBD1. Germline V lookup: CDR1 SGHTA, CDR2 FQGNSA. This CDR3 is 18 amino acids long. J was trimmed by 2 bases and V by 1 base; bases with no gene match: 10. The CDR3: CASSLGAGQGRSNYGYTF. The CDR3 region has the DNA TGTGCCAGCAGCTTAGGAGCGGGACAGGGGAGGTCGAACTATGGCTACACCTTC.

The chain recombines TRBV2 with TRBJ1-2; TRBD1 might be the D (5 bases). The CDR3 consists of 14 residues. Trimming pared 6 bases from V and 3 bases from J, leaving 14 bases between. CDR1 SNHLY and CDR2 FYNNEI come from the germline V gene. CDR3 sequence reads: CASRKGWGDYGYTF. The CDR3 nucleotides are TGTGCCAGCAGGAAGGGGTGGGGCGACTATGGCTACACCTTC.

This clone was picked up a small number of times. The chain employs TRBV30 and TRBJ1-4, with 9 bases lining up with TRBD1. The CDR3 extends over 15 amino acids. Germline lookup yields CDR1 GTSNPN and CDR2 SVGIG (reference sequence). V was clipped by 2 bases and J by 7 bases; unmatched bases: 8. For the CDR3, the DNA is TGTGCCTGGAGTCCTGGACAGGGGAAGACTGAAAAACTGTTTTTT. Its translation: CAWSPGQGKTEKLFF.

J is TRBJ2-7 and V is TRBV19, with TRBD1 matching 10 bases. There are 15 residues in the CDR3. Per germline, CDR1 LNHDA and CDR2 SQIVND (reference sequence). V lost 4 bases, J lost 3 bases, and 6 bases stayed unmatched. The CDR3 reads CASSNRDRGRYEQYF. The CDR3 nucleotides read TGTGCCAGTAGTAACCGGGACAGGGGCCGCTACGAGCAGTACTTC.

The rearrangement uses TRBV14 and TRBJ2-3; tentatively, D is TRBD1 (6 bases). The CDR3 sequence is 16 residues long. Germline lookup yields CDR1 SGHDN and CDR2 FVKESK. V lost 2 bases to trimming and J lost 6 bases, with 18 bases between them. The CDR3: CASSQILQGIRDTQYF. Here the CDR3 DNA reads TGTGCCAGCAGCCAAATTCTTCAGGGGATAAGGGATACGCAGTATTTT.

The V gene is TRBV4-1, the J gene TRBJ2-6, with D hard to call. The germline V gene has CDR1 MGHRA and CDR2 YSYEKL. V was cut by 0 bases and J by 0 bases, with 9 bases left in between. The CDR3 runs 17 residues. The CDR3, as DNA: TGCGCCAGCAGCCAAGATCCAGGCCTCTCTGGGGCCAACGTCCTGACTTTC. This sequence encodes CASSQDPGLSGANVLTF.

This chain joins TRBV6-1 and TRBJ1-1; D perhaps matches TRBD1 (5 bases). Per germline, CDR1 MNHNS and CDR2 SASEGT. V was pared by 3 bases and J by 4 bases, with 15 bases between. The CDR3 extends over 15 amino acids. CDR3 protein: CASSDPGLVFTEAFF. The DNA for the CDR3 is TGTGCCAGCAGTGACCCGGGACTAGTGTTCACTGAAGCTTTCTTT.